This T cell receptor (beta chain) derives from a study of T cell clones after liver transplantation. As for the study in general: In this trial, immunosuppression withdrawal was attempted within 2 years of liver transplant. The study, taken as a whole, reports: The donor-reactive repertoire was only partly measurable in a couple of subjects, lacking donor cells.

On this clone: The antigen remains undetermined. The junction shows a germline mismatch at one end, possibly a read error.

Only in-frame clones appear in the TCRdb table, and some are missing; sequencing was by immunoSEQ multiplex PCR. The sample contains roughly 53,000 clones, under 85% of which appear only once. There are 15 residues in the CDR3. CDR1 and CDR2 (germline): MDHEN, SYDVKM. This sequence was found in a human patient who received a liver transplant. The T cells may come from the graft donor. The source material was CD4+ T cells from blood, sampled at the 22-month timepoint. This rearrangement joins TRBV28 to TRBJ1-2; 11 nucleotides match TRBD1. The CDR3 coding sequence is TGTGCCAGCAATTTAGGACAGGGGGCGCGTCCTGGCTACACCTTC. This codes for CASNLGQGARPGYTF.